This T cell receptor beta chain was sequenced in a study of T cell responses to AZD1222 COVID-19 vaccine. Study results and caveats: In the spike-specific TCR repertoire, nearly half reportedly target unmutated variant regions. Baseline serostatus was positive in only six or seven AZD1222 recipients. Vaccination with two AZD1222 doses was followed by a rise in Spike-specific TCR breadth and depth. Clonal diversity was possibly underestimated, and the donors were mostly white British, with more females.

Profiling relied on immunoSEQ multiplex PCR, and the TCRdb table lists in-frame clones only, not all of them. The sample includes 170,000 or so clones, approximately 92% of them seen just once. This CDR3 is 15 amino acids long. The V gene's germline CDR1 is SGHTA and CDR2 FQGNSA. After removal of 5 bases from V and 4 bases from J, the junction contained 10 bases not matched to a gene. Worth noting for this clone: Antigen unknown.

V gene TRBV7-2 combines with J gene TRBJ1-2; TRBD1 matches at 7 bases. The starting material was peripheral blood, obtained 28 days after the second dose of the MenACWY control vaccine. The sequence was obtained from an adult who received the MenACWY meningococcal vaccine as a control. The CDR3: CASSKQTGTFYGYTF. In nucleotides, the CDR3 is TGTGCCAGCAGCAAGCAGACAGGGACGTTCTATGGCTACACCTTC.